The 2 T cell receptor beta chains below were found in one sample sequenced in a study of T cell changes during pregnancy in multiple sclerosis. Profiled with immunoSEQ multiplex PCR; TCRdb holds only in-frame clones, not every one. The sample carries around 21,000 clones, about 89% recorded once. Source: CD8+ T cells from peripheral blood mononuclear cells, taken in the first trimester of pregnancy. The receptors shown here come from a female donor with multiple sclerosis, enrolled in a pregnancy study.

The chain links TRBV7-9 to TRBJ1-2; D is unclear. The germline V and J ends were trimmed by 1 base and 5 bases, with 5 bases remaining between them. Germline CDR1 is SEHNR and CDR2 is FQNEAQ (reference sequence). This CDR3 is built from 12 residues. CDR3: CASSLEAYGYTF. CDR3 DNA: TGTGCCAGCAGCTTAGAAGCTTATGGCTACACCTTC.

This sequence joins TRBV7-9 and TRBJ2-1, with D hard to call. The CDR3 spans 11 residues. Germline values: CDR1 SEHNR, CDR2 FQNEAQ (reference sequence). The DNA for the CDR3 is TGTGCGGCAAGGAGAAGCAATGAGCAGTTCTTC. Its protein is CAARRSNEQFF.